This T cell receptor beta chain was identified in a study of shared clonotypes between healthy human individuals. Recent acute infections and vaccinations were absent in the healthy HIV-negative adult donors. V lost 0 bases and J 1 base, leaving 12 bases between the germline ends. The CDR3 extends over 16 amino acids. Germline-derived CDR1 and CDR2 are MNHNS and SASEGT. The method was immunoSEQ multiplex PCR; TCRdb's version includes in-frame clones alone and lacks a portion of them. Of a few million clones detected, around nine tenths appear once; the ten largest clones hold roughly 0.15%. The chain joins TRBV6-1 to TRBJ2-5, with TRBD2 as a possible D gene (6 bases). This receptor was obtained from a man between 18 and 29 years old in good health. The sequenced sample was naive CD4+ T cells sorted from blood. Described subset: CD45RA+ positively selected. The CDR3 region has the DNA TGTGCCAGCAGTGAAGCCCGGGGAGGAGGCCAAGAGACCCAGTACTTC. Its protein product is CASSEARGGGQETQYF.